Described below is a single T cell receptor (beta chain) sequence and its context. Its antigen is undetermined. The sample originates from a study of shared clonotypes between healthy human individuals. In the authors' methods: ImmunoSEQ output held junction-only sequences without quality scores, so filtering differed. TCRdb keeps only in-frame clones here, not all; method: immunoSEQ multiplex PCR. From that table come the V and J calls and clone size; the DNA was used to work out D and trimming. In the table there are under 2,000,000 clones, approximately 94% of which are singletons. The naive CD8 subset, CD45RO-negative cells positively selected for CCR7, excluded terminally differentiated effector memory CD45RA+ cells. Whole-study findings and limits: A reduction in generation probabilities was seen for non-shared clonotypes relative to those shared by all four donors. Donor clonotype sharing was expected to depend on sequencing depth. Clonotypes that were shared across a handful of donors made up roughly 5% of naive CD4 clonotypes.

Between the trimmed V and J ends, which lost 4 bases and 8 bases, there was a span of 11 bases. The length of the CDR3 is 11 residues. From germline, CDR1 is GTSNPN and CDR2 SVGIG (reference sequence). The receptor was derived from a young man in good health. The chain has TRBV30 and TRBJ1-1; D unresolved. Sequencing was performed on naive CD8+ T cells sorted from blood. CDR3 loop: CAWKWLGEAFF. The CDR3, as DNA: TGTGCCTGGAAGTGGCTAGGGGAAGCTTTCTTT.